The clone carrying this T cell receptor beta chain was seen only a few times. Trimming took 2 bases from V and 2 from J; bases not matched to a gene: 4. Germline lookup yields CDR1 SGHTA and CDR2 FQGNSA. This CDR3 contains 15 residues. These data originate in a study of blood T cell repertoires in COVID-19. As handled by the study authors: Amplifying reference gene primers gave estimates of nucleated cell counts. Sequencing used immunoSEQ multiplex PCR; TCRdb keeps in-frame clones, though not all of them. That table is the source of V, J and clone size, and D and trimming were worked out from the DNA. The data show under 350,000 clones, roughly 89% seen once.

Sequencing was performed on peripheral blood. The receptor's source is a man aged 40-50 years with acute or convalescent COVID-19. The chain recombines TRBV7-2 with TRBJ2-3; 7 positions agree with TRBD1. In DNA, the CDR3 is TGTGCCAGCAGCTTAACAGGACAGGTCACAGATACGCAGTATTTT. Residues: CASSLTGQVTDTQYF.